These 21 T cell receptor beta chains were sequenced from one sample in a study of post-analysis software for immune sequencing data. Study-level points and caveats: Comparison of patients with controls showed five TRBV segments more frequent in patients, TRBV5-6, TRBV5-1 and TRBV20-1 among them.

Their cognate antigens are unknown. Each TCR beta cDNA library carried unique molecular identifiers. A single record per CDR3 protein comes from TCRdb applying MiXCR to the PCR reads. The top ten clones hold 4.6% of a sample with about 820,000 distinct CDR3 sequences, about 57% of them seen once. Sample: blood. The receptors here all came from a girl aged 10 to 17 with multiple sclerosis.

The chain recombines TRBV6-6 with TRBJ1-5; TRBD1 is a possible D gene (6 bases). CDR3 length: 15 residues. V was trimmed by 5 bases and J by 1 base, leaving 12 bases between them. Germline V CDR1 and CDR2: MNHNY, SVGAGI (reference sequence). The CDR3 sequence: CASSKDRMSNQPQHF. The CDR3 nucleotides read TGTGCCAGCAGTAAAGACAGGATGAGCAATCAGCCCCAGCATTTT.

As regards this clonotype: One end of the junction fails to match germline, which may point to a read error. The chain joins TRBV5-1 to TRBJ2-3; maybe TRBD2 (5 bases). CDR1 is SGHRS, CDR2 YFSETQ, per germline. The CDR3 is 15 residues long. CDR3 sequence reads: CTSTASSGPADTQYF. The CDR3 bases are TGCACCAGCACTGCTAGCTCGGGTCCGGCAGATACGCAGTATTTT.

This clonotype was detected only a few times. V and J are TRBV5-1 and TRBJ2-7, with D tentatively TRBD2 (6 bases). Germline V CDR1 and CDR2: SGHRS, YFSETQ. V was trimmed by 3 bases and J by 0 bases, leaving 13 bases between them. CDR3 length: 15 amino acids. The CDR3 is CASSSAGRSSYEQYF. For the CDR3, the DNA is TGCGCCAGCAGCTCGGCGGGACGGAGCTCCTACGAGCAGTACTTC.

This clonotype came up once. This chain links TRBV6-2 or TRBV6-3 with TRBJ1-1, with a weak D call TRBD1 (6 bases). Looked up from germline, CDR1 is MNHEY and CDR2 is SVGEGT. The CDR3 length is 14 residues. V was cut by 6 bases and J by 8 bases, with 19 bases left in between. Here the CDR3 reads CASRPISSGAEAFF. CDR3 sequence (DNA): TGTGCCAGCAGGCCCATTTCCTCGGGGGCGGAAGCTTTCTTT.

This clonotype was found a few times. The chain is built from TRBV6-6 and TRBJ2-4; D unresolved. This CDR3 has 15 amino acids. CDR1 is MNHNY and CDR2 is SVGAGI in the germline V gene (reference sequence). V was cut by 6 bases and J by 6 bases, with 18 bases left in between. This CDR3 reads CASRTTVSDGNIQYF. In DNA, the CDR3 is TGTGCCAGCAGAACGACGGTCTCGGATGGAAACATTCAGTACTTC.

This clonotype has only a few counts. The chain uses TRBV4-1 and TRBJ2-3; perhaps D is TRBD1 or TRBD2 (6 bases each). Germline-derived CDR1 and CDR2 are MGHRA and YSYEKL. Trimming stripped 1 base from V and 5 bases from J, with 25 bases between. The CDR3 is made up of 19 amino acids. CDR3 sequence: CASSQAGGRDANLEDTQYF. CDR3 nucleotide sequence: TGCGCCAGCAGCCAAGCCGGGGGCAGGGATGCCAACTTGGAAGATACGCAGTATTTT.

This chain links TRBV29-1 with TRBJ2-2; tentatively, D is TRBD1 (5 bases). Trimming shortened V by 0 bases and J by 3 bases, and 11 bases separated the two germline ends. This CDR3 has 15 amino acids. In germline, CDR1 is SQVTM, CDR2 ANQGSEA. CDR3 loop: CSVEDRDSYTGELFF. Here the CDR3 DNA reads TGCAGCGTTGAAGATCGTGACAGTTACACCGGGGAGCTGTTTTTT.

This clonotype appeared a single time. The chain links TRBV6-6 to TRBJ2-5; D is ambiguous. Judging by the DNA end, TRBJ2-7 fits better; the J call may be wrong. CDR1 MNHNY and CDR2 SVGAGI come from the germline V gene (reference sequence). This CDR3 has 13 residues. CDR3 in DNA: TGTGCCAGCACCACTTACATTACGTACGAGCAGTACTTC. Translated: CASTTYITYEQYF.

This chain joins TRBV12-3 or TRBV12-4 and TRBJ1-2; TRBD1 is a possible D gene (6 bases). V was cut by 5 bases and J by 1 base, with 14 bases left in between. The CDR3 contains 15 residues. The CDR3 bases are TGTGCCAGCAGTCAACAGGGACCCCGTAACTATGGCTACACCTTC. This sequence encodes CASSQQGPRNYGYTF.

This clonotype has only a few counts. The chain links TRBV5-5 to TRBJ2-5, with a possible D match to TRBD1 (5 bases). CDR3 size: 16 residues. V was pared by 2 bases and J by 1 base, with 15 bases between. Germline values: CDR1 SGHKS, CDR2 YYEKEE (reference sequence). The CDR3 nucleotides are TGTGCCAGCAGCTTCACTGGGGATAGGGGCCAAGAGACCCAGTACTTC. Its protein is CASSFTGDRGQETQYF.

This clonotype was counted only a few times. V gene TRBV6-5 combines with J gene TRBJ2-7; TRBD2 agrees at 7 bases. The CDR3 covers 15 residues. Per germline, CDR1 MNHEY and CDR2 SVGAGI. J lost 3 bases, V lost 6 bases, and 11 bases had no gene match. The CDR3 DNA reads TGTGCCAGCAGCCTTTCGGGGGGAACCTTCTACGAGCAGTACTTC. Translated: CASSLSGGTFYEQYF.

CDR3 residues: CSARASTGAAGYEQYF. Here the CDR3 DNA reads TGCAGTGCTAGAGCATCTACGGGTGCAGCGGGCTACGAGCAGTACTTC. V usage is TRBV20-1 and J usage is TRBJ2-7; D perhaps matches TRBD2 (6 bases). The CDR3 runs 16 residues. The V end was cut by 1 base, the J end by 3 bases, with 19 bases between. The germline CDR1 and CDR2 sequences are DFQATT and SNEGSKA (reference sequence).

This clonotype was found a few times. This sequence joins TRBV29-1 and TRBJ2-3; D ambiguous. With 4 bases removed from V and 0 bases from J, the gap between germline ends came to 5 bases. Germline assignment: CDR1 SQVTM and CDR2 ANQGSEA. The CDR3 has 12 amino acids. This CDR3 reads CSVASSTDTQYF. For the CDR3, the DNA is TGCAGCGTTGCTTCGAGCACAGATACGCAGTATTTT.

The chain couples TRBV29-1 to TRBJ1-1; tentatively, D is TRBD1 (6 bases). The ends were cut back, 4 bases at V and 8 bases at J, with 14 bases in the middle. The CDR3 runs to 12 residues. Germline V gene data show CDR1 as SQVTM and CDR2 as ANQGSEA. The CDR3 DNA reads as TGCAGCGTTGTGGGACAAGCTATCGAAGCTTTCTTT. Its translation: CSVVGQAIEAFF. Based on the CDR3 plus reference TRBV29-1 and TRBJ1-1, the full variable domain is SAVISQKPSRDICQRGTSLTIQCQVDSQVTMMFWYRQQPGQSLTLIATANQGSEATYESGFVIDKFPISRPNLTFSTLTVSNMSPEDSSIYLCSVVGQAIEAFFGQGTRLTVV.

The table lists this clonotype with a few counts. This chain connects TRBV6-2 or TRBV6-3 to TRBJ2-1; 7 bases align to TRBD1. CDR3 length: 16 amino acids. The germline V gene has CDR1 MNHEY and CDR2 SVGEGT. The junction had 9 bases not matched to a gene; V was cut back by 5 bases and J by 2 bases. This CDR3 is CASSPPDRAPYNEQFF. In DNA form, the CDR3 reads TGTGCCAGCAGTCCTCCCGACAGGGCCCCCTACAATGAGCAGTTCTTC.

The chain uses TRBV12-3 or TRBV12-4 and TRBJ2-5; TRBD1 matches at 10 bases. The V segment lost 5 bases and the J segment 11 bases; nucleotides outside the gene matches: 11. CDR3 length: 14 residues. Here the CDR3 reads CASSRTGGTNEQYF. The DNA of the CDR3 is TGTGCCAGCAGTCGGACAGGGGGGACAAATGAGCAGTACTTC.

This chain links TRBV5-1 with TRBJ1-1; TRBD1 is a possible D gene (5 bases). V shed 4 bases and J shed 4 bases, with 11 bases lying between them. Germline V gene data show CDR1 as SGHRS and CDR2 as YFSETQ. The CDR3 runs to 13 residues. The CDR3, as DNA: TGCGCCAGCAGCGGCCCCGGGGGCACTGAAGCTTTCTTT. Its protein product is CASSGPGGTEAFF.

The J gene is TRBJ2-3, the V gene TRBV13; the D is unclear. Germline V gene sequence: CDR1 PRHDT, CDR2 FYEKMQ (reference sequence). Trimming left V 6 bases short and J 1 base short, with 8 bases between. The CDR3 spans 13 residues. The DNA of the CDR3 is TGTGCCAGCAGGATCTTACGCACAGATACGCAGTATTTT. Its protein product is CASRILRTDTQYF.

The chain employs TRBV4-1 and TRBJ2-1, with 8 bases fitting TRBD2. The V gene end was trimmed by 5 bases and the J gene end by 6 bases; junction bases not matched to a gene: 12. The CDR3 has 16 residues. The germline V gene has CDR1 MGHRA and CDR2 YSYEKL. The CDR3 nucleotides are TGCGCCAGCAGCTCACAAGCGGGAGCGTGGAGCAATGAGCAGTTCTTC. Translating gives CASSSQAGAWSNEQFF.

This clonotype was seen only a few times. V and J are TRBV5-1 and TRBJ2-7; 8 nucleotides match TRBD1. Germline V CDR1 and CDR2: SGHRS, YFSETQ. Unmatched junction bases numbered 5, after V lost 4 bases and J lost 5 bases. The CDR3 has 13 residues. The CDR3 here is CASSTGQGHEQYF. CDR3 in DNA: TGCGCCAGCAGCACTGGACAGGGCCACGAGCAGTACTTC.

Concerning this clonotype: This is likely a read error, given that the CDR3 carries no conserved phenylalanine or tryptophan at its end. The chain carries TRBV5-1 and TRBJ2-5, with 8 nucleotides matching TRBD1. Germline V gives CDR1 SGHRS, CDR2 YFSETQ. The CDR3 loop spans 15 amino acids. Losses at the gene ends were 1 base for V and 6 bases for J; bases not matched to a gene: 8. CDR3 amino acids: CASSLIQDRGQTQYL. CDR3 DNA: TGCGCCAGCAGCTTGATCCAAGACAGGGGTCAGACCCAGTACTTA.